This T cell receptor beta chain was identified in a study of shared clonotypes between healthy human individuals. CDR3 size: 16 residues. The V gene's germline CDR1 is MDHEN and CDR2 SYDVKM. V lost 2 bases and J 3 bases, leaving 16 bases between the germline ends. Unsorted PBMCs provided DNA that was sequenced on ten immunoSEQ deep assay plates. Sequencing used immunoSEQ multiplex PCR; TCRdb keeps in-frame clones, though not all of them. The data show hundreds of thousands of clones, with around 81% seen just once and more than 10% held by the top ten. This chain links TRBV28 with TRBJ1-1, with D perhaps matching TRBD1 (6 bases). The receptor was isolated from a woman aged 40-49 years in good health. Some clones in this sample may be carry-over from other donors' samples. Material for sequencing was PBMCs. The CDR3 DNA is TGTGCCAGCAGTTTACAGCCAGGGGCAGGGGACACTGAAGCTTTCTTT. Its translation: CASSLQPGAGDTEAFF.